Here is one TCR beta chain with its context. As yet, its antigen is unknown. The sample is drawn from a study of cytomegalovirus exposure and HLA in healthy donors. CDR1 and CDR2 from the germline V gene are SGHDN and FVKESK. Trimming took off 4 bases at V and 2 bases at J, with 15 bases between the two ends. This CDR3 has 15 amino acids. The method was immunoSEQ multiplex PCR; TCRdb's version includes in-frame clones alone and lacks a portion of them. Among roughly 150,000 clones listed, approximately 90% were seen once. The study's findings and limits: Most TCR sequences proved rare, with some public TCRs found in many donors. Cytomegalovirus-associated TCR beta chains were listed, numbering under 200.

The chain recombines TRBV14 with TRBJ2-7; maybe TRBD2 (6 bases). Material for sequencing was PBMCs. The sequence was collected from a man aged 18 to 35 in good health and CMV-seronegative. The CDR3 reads CASSLKVGRTYEQYF. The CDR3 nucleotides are TGTGCCAGCAGCCTGAAGGTGGGGAGGACCTACGAGCAGTACTTC.